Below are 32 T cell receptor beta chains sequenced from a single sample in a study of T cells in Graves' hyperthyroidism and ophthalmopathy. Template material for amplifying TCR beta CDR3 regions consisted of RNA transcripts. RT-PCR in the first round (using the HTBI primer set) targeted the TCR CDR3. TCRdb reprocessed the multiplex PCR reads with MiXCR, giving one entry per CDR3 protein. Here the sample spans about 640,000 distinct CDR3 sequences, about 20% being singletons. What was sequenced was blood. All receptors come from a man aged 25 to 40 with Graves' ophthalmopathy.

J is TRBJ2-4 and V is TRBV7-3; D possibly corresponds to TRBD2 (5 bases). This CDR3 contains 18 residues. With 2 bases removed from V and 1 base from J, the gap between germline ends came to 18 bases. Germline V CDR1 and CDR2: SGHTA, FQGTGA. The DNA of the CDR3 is TGTGCCAGCAGCTTAGTACGTTCGGGGAACCCGGCCAAAAACATTCAGTACTTC. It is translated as CASSLVRSGNPAKNIQYF.

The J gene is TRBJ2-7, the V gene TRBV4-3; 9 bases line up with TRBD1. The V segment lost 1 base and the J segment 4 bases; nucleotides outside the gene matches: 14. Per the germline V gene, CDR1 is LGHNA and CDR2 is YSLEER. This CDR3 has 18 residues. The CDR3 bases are TGCGCCAGCAGCCAAGCTCGGACAGGGGACCCTTTCCTTTACGAGCAGTACTTC. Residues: CASSQARTGDPFLYEQYF.

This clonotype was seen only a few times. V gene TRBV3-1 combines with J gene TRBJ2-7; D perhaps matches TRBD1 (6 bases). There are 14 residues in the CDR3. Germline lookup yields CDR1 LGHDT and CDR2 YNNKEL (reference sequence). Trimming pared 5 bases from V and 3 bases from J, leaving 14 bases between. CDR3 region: CASSLTGLIYEQYF. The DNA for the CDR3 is TGTGCCAGCAGCTTGACAGGTCTTATCTACGAGCAGTACTTC.

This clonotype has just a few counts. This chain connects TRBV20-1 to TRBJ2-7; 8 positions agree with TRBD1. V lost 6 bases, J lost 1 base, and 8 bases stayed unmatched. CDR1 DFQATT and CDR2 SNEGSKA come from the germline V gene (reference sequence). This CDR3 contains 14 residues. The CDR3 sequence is CSATTGGKSYEQYF. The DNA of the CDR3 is TGCAGTGCAACCACAGGGGGAAAGTCCTACGAGCAGTACTTC.

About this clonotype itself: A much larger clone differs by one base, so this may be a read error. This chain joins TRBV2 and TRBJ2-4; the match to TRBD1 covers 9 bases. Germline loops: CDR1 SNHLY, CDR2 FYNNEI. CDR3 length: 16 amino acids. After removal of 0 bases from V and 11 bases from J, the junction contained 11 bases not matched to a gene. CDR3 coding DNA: TGTGCCAGCAGTGAAGCCCCCGGACAGGGGTTGGACGTTCAGTACTTC. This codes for CASSEAPGQGLDVQYF.

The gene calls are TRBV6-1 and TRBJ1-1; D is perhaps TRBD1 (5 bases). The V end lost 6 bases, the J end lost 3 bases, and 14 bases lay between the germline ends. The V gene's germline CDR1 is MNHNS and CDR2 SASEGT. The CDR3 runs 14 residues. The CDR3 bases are TGTGCCAGCAGCCTCCGGGGAGGGGACACTGAAGCTTTCTTT. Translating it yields CASSLRGGDTEAFF.

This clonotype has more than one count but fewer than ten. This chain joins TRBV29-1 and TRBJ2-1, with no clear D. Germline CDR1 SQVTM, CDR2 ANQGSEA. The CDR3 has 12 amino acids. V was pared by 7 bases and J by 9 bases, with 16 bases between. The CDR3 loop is CSAPVGASEQFF. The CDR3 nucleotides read TGCAGCGCCCCTGTGGGCGCCAGTGAGCAGTTCTTC.

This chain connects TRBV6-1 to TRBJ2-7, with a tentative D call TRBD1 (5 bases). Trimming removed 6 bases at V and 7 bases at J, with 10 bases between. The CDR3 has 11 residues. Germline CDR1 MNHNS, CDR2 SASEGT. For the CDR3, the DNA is TGTGCCAGCAGGGACAACGGGGAGCAGTACTTC. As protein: CASRDNGEQYF.

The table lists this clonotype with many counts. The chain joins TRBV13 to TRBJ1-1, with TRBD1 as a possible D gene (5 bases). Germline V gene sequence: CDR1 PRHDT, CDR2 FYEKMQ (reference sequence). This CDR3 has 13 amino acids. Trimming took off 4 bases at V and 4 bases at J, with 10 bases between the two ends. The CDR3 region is CASSSRQPTEAFF. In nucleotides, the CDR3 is TGTGCCAGCAGCTCGCGACAGCCCACTGAAGCTTTCTTT.

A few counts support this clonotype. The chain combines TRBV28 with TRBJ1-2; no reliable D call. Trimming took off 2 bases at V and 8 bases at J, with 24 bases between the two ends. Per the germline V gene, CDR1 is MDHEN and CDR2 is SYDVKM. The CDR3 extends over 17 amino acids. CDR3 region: CASSLVLIGSITGGYTF. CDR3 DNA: TGTGCCAGCAGTTTAGTTCTTATTGGGTCAATAACGGGGGGCTACACCTTC.

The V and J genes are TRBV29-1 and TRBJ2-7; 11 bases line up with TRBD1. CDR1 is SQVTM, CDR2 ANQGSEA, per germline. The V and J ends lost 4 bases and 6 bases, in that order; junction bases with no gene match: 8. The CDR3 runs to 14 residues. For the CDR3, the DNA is TGCAGCGTTGCTACCGGGACAGGGGGGGGCGAGCAGTACTTC. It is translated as CSVATGTGGGEQYF.

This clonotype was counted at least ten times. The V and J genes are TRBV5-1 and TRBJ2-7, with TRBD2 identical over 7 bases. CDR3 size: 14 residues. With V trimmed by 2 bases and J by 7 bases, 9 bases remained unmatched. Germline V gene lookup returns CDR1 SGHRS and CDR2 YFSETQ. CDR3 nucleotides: TGCGCCAGCAGCTTCCGCGGGGGTGAGGGAGAGCAGTACTTC. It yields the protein CASSFRGGEGEQYF.

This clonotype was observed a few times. CDR3 DNA sequence: TGTGCCAGCAGATTCCGGGACAGGGAGGAAAAACTGTTTTTT. Amino acid sequence: CASRFRDREEKLFF. The gene calls are TRBV28 and TRBJ1-4; 9 bases match TRBD1. V was clipped by 6 bases and J by 8 bases; unmatched bases: 7. This CDR3 comprises 14 residues. CDR1 and CDR2 (germline): MDHEN, SYDVKM.

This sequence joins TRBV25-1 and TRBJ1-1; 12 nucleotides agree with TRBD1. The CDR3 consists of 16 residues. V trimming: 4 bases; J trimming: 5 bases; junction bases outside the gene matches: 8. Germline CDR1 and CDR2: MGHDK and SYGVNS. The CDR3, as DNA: TGTGCCAGCAGTGTGGGACAGGGGGCGCTGGGGACTGAAGCTTTCTTT. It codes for CASSVGQGALGTEAFF.

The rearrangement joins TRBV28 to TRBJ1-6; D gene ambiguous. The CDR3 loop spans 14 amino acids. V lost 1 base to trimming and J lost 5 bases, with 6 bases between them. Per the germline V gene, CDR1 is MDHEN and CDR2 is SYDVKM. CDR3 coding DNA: TGTGCCAGCAGTTTATCTCGGAATAATTCACCCCTCCACTTT. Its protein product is CASSLSRNNSPLHF.

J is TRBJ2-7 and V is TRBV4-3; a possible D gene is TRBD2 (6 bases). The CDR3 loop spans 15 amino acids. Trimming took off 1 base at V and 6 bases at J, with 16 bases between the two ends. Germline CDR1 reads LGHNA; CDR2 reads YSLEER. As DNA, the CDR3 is TGCGCCAGCAGCCAAGTGGGGGGATATAAGGGCGAGCAGTACTTC. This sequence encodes CASSQVGGYKGEQYF.

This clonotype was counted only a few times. The CDR3 spells CAWSPGLAGGPDTQYF. CDR3 nucleotides: TGTGCCTGGAGCCCCGGACTAGCGGGAGGGCCAGATACGCAGTATTTT. The chain is built from TRBV30 and TRBJ2-3, with 15 bases lining up with TRBD2. V shed 3 bases and J 4 bases; nucleotides not matched to a gene: 5. Looked up from germline, CDR1 is GTSNPN and CDR2 is SVGIG (reference sequence). The CDR3 has 16 residues.

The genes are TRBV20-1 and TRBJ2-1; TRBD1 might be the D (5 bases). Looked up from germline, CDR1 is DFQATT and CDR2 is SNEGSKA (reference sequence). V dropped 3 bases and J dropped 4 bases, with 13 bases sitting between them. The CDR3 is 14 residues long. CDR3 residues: CSASRGREYNEQFF. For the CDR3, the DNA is TGCAGTGCTAGTAGGGGTAGAGAATACAATGAGCAGTTCTTC.

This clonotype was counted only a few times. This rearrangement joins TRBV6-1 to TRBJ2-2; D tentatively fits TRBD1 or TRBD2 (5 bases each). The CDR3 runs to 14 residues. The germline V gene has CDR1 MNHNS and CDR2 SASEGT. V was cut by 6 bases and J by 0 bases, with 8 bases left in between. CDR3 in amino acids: CASRGDANTGELFF. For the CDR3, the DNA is TGTGCCAGCAGGGGGGACGCGAACACCGGGGAGCTGTTTTTT.

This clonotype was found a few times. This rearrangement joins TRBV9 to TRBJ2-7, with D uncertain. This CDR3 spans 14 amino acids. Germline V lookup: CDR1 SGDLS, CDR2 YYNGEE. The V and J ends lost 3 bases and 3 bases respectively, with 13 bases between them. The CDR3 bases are TGTGCCAGCAGCGCCCAGGTGACCGGCTACGAGCAGTACTTC. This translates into CASSAQVTGYEQYF.

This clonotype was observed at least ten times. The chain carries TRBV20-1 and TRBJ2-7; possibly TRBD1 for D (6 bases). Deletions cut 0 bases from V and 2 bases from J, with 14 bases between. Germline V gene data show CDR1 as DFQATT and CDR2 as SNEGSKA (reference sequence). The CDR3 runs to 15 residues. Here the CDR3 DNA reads TGCAGTGCTAGAGATCATTTGGGACACCCCTACGAGCAGTACTTC. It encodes CSARDHLGHPYEQYF.

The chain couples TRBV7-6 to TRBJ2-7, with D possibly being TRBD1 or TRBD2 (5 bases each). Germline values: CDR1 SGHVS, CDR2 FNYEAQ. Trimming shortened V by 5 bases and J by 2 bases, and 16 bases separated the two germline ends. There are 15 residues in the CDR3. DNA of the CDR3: TGTGCCAGCAGCGACCACGGGACCCCCGCCTACGAGCAGTACTTC. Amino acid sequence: CASSDHGTPAYEQYF.

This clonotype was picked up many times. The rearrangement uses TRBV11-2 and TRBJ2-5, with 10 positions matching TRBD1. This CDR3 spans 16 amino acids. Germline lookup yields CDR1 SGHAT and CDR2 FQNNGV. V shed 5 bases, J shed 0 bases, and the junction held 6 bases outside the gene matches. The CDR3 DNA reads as TGTGCCAGCAGCCGTCCGGACAGGGGGGACCAAGAGACCCAGTACTTC. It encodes CASSRPDRGDQETQYF.

In DNA, the CDR3 is TGCAGTGCGAGCAACTACGAGCAGTACTTC. Encoded protein: CSASNYEQYF. The V call is TRBV20-1, the J call TRBJ2-7; D call uncertain. The length of the CDR3 is 10 residues. The V gene lost 6 bases and the J gene lost 3 bases, with 6 bases spanning the gap. Per germline, CDR1 DFQATT and CDR2 SNEGSKA (reference sequence).

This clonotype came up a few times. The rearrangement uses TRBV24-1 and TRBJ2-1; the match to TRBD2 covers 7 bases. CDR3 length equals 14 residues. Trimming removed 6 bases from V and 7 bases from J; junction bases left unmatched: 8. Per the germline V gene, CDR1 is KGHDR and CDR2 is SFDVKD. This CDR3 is CATSRAGERNEQFF. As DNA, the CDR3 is TGTGCCACCAGTAGGGCGGGAGAGAGGAATGAGCAGTTCTTC.

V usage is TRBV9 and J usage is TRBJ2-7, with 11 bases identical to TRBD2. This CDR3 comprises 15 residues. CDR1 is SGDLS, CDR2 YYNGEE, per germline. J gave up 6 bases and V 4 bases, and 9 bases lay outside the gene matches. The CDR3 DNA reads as TGTGCCAGCAGCCCTTATAGCGGGAGGGCCTCCGAGCAGTACTTC. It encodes CASSPYSGRASEQYF.

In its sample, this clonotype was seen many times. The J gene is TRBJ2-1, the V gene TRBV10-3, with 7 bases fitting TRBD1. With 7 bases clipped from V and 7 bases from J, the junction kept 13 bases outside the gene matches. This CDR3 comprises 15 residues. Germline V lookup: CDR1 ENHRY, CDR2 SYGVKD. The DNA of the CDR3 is TGTGCCATCACAAGGGACAGCCCTGGGGCAAATGAGCAGTTCTTC. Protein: CAITRDSPGANEQFF.

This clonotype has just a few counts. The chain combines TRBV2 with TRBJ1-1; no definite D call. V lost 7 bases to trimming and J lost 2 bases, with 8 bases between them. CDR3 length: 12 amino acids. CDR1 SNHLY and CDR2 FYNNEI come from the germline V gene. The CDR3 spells CASKKGNTEAFF. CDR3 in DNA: TGTGCCAGCAAGAAGGGAAACACTGAAGCTTTCTTT.

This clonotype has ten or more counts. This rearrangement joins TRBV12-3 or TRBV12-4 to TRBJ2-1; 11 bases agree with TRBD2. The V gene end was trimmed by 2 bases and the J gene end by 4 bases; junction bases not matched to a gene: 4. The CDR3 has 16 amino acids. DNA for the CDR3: TGTGCCAGCAGTTTATTAGCGGGGGGGCTTTACAATGAGCAGTTCTTC. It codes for CASSLLAGGLYNEQFF.

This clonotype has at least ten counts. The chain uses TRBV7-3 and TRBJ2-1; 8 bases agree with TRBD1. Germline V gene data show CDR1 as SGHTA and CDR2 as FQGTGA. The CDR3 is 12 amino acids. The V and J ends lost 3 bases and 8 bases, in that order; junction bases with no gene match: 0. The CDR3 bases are TGTGCCAGCAGCTTGACAGGGGATGAGCAGTTCTTC. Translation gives CASSLTGDEQFF.

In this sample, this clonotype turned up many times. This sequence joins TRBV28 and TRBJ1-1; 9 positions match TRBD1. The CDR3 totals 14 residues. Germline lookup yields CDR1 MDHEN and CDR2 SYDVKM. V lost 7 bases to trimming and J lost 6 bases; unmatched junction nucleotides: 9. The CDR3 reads CASKTGTGSSEAFF. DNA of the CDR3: TGTGCCAGCAAAACCGGGACAGGGAGTTCTGAAGCTTTCTTT.

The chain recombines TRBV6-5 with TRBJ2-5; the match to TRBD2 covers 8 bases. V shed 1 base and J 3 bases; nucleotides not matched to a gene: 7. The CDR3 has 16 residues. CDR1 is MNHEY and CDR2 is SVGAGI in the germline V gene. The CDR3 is CASSYYPTSGKETQYF. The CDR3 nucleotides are TGTGCCAGCAGTTACTACCCAACTAGCGGTAAAGAGACCCAGTACTTC.